These 17 T cell receptor beta chains share one sample of origin, sequenced in a study of tumor-infiltrating lymphocytes in localized non-small cell lung cancer. Profiled with immunoSEQ multiplex PCR; TCRdb holds only in-frame clones, not every one. The table lists around 17,000 clones, around 85% of them singletons. The sequencing input was lung tumor tissue. Every receptor here comes from a human donor with non-small cell lung cancer.

This chain uses TRBV27 with TRBJ1-5, with TRBD1 matching over 9 bases. The J segment lost 6 bases and the V segment lost 3 bases, leaving 3 bases of the junction unmatched. Germline V gene sequence: CDR1 MNHEY, CDR2 SMNVEV (reference sequence). The CDR3 is made up of 14 amino acids. CDR3: CASSLGQGTQPQHF. The CDR3, as DNA: TGTGCCAGCAGTTTGGGACAGGGAACTCAGCCCCAGCATTTT.

The CDR3 protein is CASSPRQGREQYF. The CDR3 coding sequence is TGCGCCAGCAGCCCGAGACAGGGTCGCGAGCAGTACTTC. The rearrangement joins TRBV4-1 to TRBJ2-7; 7 bases match TRBD1. From germline, CDR1 is MGHRA and CDR2 YSYEKL. J gave up 6 bases and V 4 bases, and 6 bases lay outside the gene matches. The CDR3 covers 13 residues.

This clone occurred a few times. The CDR3 coding sequence is TGCGCCAGCAGTCATAATCGGGACGAGCAGTACTTC. It encodes CASSHNRDEQYF. The J gene is TRBJ2-7, the V gene TRBV10-1; the D is unclear. CDR3 length: 12 residues. Germline V lookup: CDR1 WNHNN, CDR2 SYGVQD (reference sequence). Trimming removed 5 bases at V and 5 bases at J, with 10 bases between.

This sequence joins TRBV5-6 and TRBJ2-2, with TRBD1 as a possible D gene (6 bases). V was shortened by 4 bases and J by 2 bases, with 12 bases between the two germline ends. The germline V gene encodes CDR1 SGHDT and CDR2 YYEEEE. CDR3 size: 15 residues. The CDR3 is CASSPQQGNTGELFF. As DNA, the CDR3 is TGTGCCAGCAGCCCACAACAGGGTAACACCGGGGAGCTGTTTTTT.

V gene TRBV27 combines with J gene TRBJ1-5, with unresolved D. The CDR3 is made up of 12 amino acids. V lost 5 bases and J 5 bases, leaving 7 bases between the germline ends. Germline assignment: CDR1 MNHEY and CDR2 SMNVEV (reference sequence). The chain's CDR3 is CASSHHDQPQHF. The DNA of the CDR3 is TGTGCCAGCAGTCATCACGATCAGCCCCAGCATTTT.

This chain uses TRBV19 with TRBJ1-2; TRBD1 matches at 7 bases. Germline CDR1 LNHDA, CDR2 SQIVND (reference sequence). V shed 7 bases and J 7 bases; nucleotides not matched to a gene: 6. The CDR3 has 12 residues. Here the CDR3 DNA reads TGTGCCAGTACCATACAGGGGAGTGGCTACACCTTC. Translation gives CASTIQGSGYTF.

This clone occurred a few times. The chain couples TRBV4-1 to TRBJ2-7; D is ambiguous. Germline CDR1 and CDR2: MGHRA and YSYEKL. This CDR3 spans 14 amino acids. V was clipped by 2 bases and J by 0 bases, with 8 bases between them. In DNA, the CDR3 is TGCGCCAGCAGCCAATTTCAGAGCTCCTACGAGCAGTACTTC. It is translated as CASSQFQSSYEQYF.

V is TRBV9 and J is TRBJ2-2; 7 bases map to TRBD1. The CDR3 extends over 15 amino acids. The germline gives CDR1 SGDLS, CDR2 YYNGEE. V lost 0 bases, J lost 7 bases, and 6 bases stayed unmatched. The CDR3 loop is CASSVEGTVVGELFF. The CDR3 DNA follows: TGTGCCAGCAGCGTAGAGGGGACAGTGGTCGGGGAGCTGTTTTTT. Full variable domain (missing parts from reference TRBV9 and TRBJ2-2): DSGVTQTPKHLITATGQRVTLRCSPRSGDLSVYWYQQSLDQGLQFLIQYYNGEERAKGNILERFSAQQFPDLHSELNLSSLELGDSALYFCASSVEGTVVGELFFGEGSRLTVL.

The chain joins TRBV5-4 to TRBJ2-1, with D perhaps TRBD1 (6 bases). Germline lookup yields CDR1 SGHNT and CDR2 YYREEE (reference sequence). The CDR3 length is 15 residues. With 4 bases removed from V and 6 bases from J, the gap between germline ends came to 17 bases. The CDR3 spells CASSNTGLGANEQFF. The CDR3 DNA reads as TGTGCCAGCAGCAATACAGGGTTGGGGGCCAATGAGCAGTTCTTC.

The chain recombines TRBV11-1 with TRBJ2-3; D perhaps matches TRBD1 (5 bases). V was pared by 4 bases and J by 7 bases, with 6 bases between. In germline, CDR1 is SGHAT, CDR2 FQDESV (reference sequence). The CDR3 is 11 residues long. CDR3 sequence reads: CASSSGNTQYF. The CDR3 bases are TGTGCCAGCAGCTCAGGGAATACGCAGTATTTT.

V and J are TRBV28 and TRBJ2-7; D is unclear. V shed 8 bases and J shed 3 bases, with 8 bases lying between them. Germline V CDR1 and CDR2: MDHEN, SYDVKM. The CDR3 is made up of 11 amino acids. CDR3 sequence reads: CASRRNYEQYF. Written as DNA, the CDR3 is TGTGCCAGCCGTAGAAACTACGAGCAGTACTTC.

This chain joins TRBV7-9 and TRBJ2-5; D possibly corresponds to TRBD1 (5 bases). The CDR3 runs 15 residues. Germline CDR1 SEHNR, CDR2 FQNEAQ (reference sequence). V lost 3 bases and J lost 2, with 13 bases in between. This CDR3 reads CASSFGSGMQETQYF. CDR3 DNA sequence: TGTGCCAGCAGCTTCGGATCAGGGATGCAAGAGACCCAGTACTTC.

The chain has TRBV5-1 and TRBJ1-4; 8 nucleotides match TRBD1. The CDR3 runs 15 residues. The trim removed 3 bases at V and 4 bases at J, leaving 5 bases unmatched. Germline lookup yields CDR1 SGHRS and CDR2 YFSETQ. CDR3 region: CASSSQGALNEKLFF. CDR3 bases: TGCGCCAGCAGCTCCCAGGGGGCGCTTAATGAAAAACTGTTTTTT. The entire variable domain, with the rest obtained from reference TRBV5-1 and TRBJ1-4, is as follows: KAGVTQTPRYLIKTRGQQVTLSCSPISGHRSVSWYQQTPGQGLQFLFEYFSETQRNKGNFPGRFSGRQFSNSRSEMNVSTLELGDSALYLCASSSQGALNEKLFFGSGTQLSVL.

This chain uses TRBV18 with TRBJ1-5, with 9 bases aligning to TRBD1. CDR3 length: 14 amino acids. CDR1 and CDR2 (germline): KGHSH, LQKENI. Germline trimming cut 8 bases from V and 5 bases from J; bases unmatched to any gene: 7. The CDR3 region has the DNA TGTGCCAGCACCGGGACAGGGTATCATCAGCCCCAGCATTTT. It yields the protein CASTGTGYHQPQHF.

V and J are TRBV7-9 and TRBJ1-1; D remains ambiguous. The length of the CDR3 is 15 residues. Germline V gene data show CDR1 as SEHNR and CDR2 as FQNEAQ (reference sequence). The V end was cut by 0 bases, the J end by 13 bases, with 21 bases between. For the CDR3, the DNA is TGTGCCAGCAGCTTAGCTCCAAATGGTCCCGAGATGGGTTTCTTT. It yields the protein CASSLAPNGPEMGFF.

V gene TRBV4-3 combines with J gene TRBJ2-2; weak D call: TRBD1 (6 bases). Per the germline V gene, CDR1 is LGHNA and CDR2 is YSLEER. CDR3 length: 15 amino acids. V was cut by 0 bases and J by 5 bases, with 10 bases left in between. Written as DNA, the CDR3 is TGCGCCAGCAGCCAAGAGGGGCAGGGGACCGGGGAGCTGTTTTTT. Protein sequence: CASSQEGQGTGELFF.

The sample holds one count of this clone. The rearrangement links TRBV14 to TRBJ2-1, with 8 bases that match TRBD2. Germline CDR1 and CDR2: SGHDN and FVKESK. CDR3 length equals 17 residues. The J segment lost 4 bases and the V segment lost 0 bases, leaving 8 bases of the junction unmatched. The CDR3 sequence: CASSQDPTGGPYNEQFF. The DNA of the CDR3 is TGTGCCAGCAGCCAAGACCCTACGGGAGGGCCTTACAATGAGCAGTTCTTC.